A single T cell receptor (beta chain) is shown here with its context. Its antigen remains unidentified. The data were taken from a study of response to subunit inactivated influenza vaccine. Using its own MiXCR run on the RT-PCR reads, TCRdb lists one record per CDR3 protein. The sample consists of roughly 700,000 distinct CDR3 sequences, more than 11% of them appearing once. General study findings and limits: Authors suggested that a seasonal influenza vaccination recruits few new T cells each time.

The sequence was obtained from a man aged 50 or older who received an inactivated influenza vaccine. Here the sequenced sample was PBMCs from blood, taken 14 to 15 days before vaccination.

CDR3 sequence (DNA): TGTGCCAGCAGCCAAGGGAGGGCTAGCGGGACAAAACAAGAGACCCAGTACTTC. Protein sequence: CASSQGRASGTKQETQYF. The V and J genes are TRBV4-2 and TRBJ2-5; TRBD2 aligns across 9 bases. V dropped 1 base and J dropped 2; count of bases not matched to a gene: 11. This CDR3 comprises 18 residues. Germline V gene sequence: CDR1 LGHNA, CDR2 YNFKEQ.